A single sample is the source of the 17 T cell receptor beta chains below, sequenced in a study of cytomegalovirus exposure and HLA in healthy donors. 60 Vbeta and 13 Jbeta primers were used in PCR. Using immunoSEQ multiplex PCR, the repertoire was profiled, and TCRdb retains in-frame clones only, with some absent. The data hold 100,000 to 150,000 clones, with approximately 75% observed a single time. The sample was PBMCs. The receptors shown here come from a man over 45 in good health and CMV-seropositive.

This chain uses TRBV19 with TRBJ1-1; TRBD1 aligns across 10 bases. V lost 10 bases and J lost 4; bases outside the gene matches: 3. The CDR3 extends over 12 amino acids. Germline CDR1 LNHDA, CDR2 SQIVND (reference sequence). CDR3 coding DNA: TGTGCCACCGGACAGGGGGGCACTGAAGCTTTCTTT. Its translation: CATGQGGTEAFF.

The chain uses TRBV27 and TRBJ2-7; D call uncertain. The CDR3 runs to 13 residues. The germline V and J ends were trimmed by 8 bases and 2 bases, with 13 bases remaining between them. CDR1 MNHEY and CDR2 SMNVEV come from the germline V gene (reference sequence). The CDR3 here is CASAGYPPYEQYF. In DNA, the CDR3 is TGTGCCAGCGCAGGCTACCCTCCCTACGAGCAGTACTTC.

The rearrangement links TRBV11-3 to TRBJ2-5, with 11 bases that match TRBD2. The CDR3 spans 16 residues. With 5 bases clipped from V and 1 base from J, the junction kept 6 bases outside the gene matches. CDR1 and CDR2 (germline): SGHNT, YENEEA. The CDR3 loop reads CASSHRLAGSQETQYF. The CDR3 bases are TGTGCCAGCAGCCACCGACTAGCGGGGTCCCAAGAGACCCAGTACTTC.

A few counts support this clone. The gene calls are TRBV19 and TRBJ1-1; 7 bases fit TRBD1. Germline V gives CDR1 LNHDA, CDR2 SQIVND (reference sequence). The CDR3 sequence is 14 residues long. The V segment lost 4 bases and the J segment 6 bases; nucleotides outside the gene matches: 8. This CDR3 reads CASSRQGPVPEAFF. The CDR3 region has the DNA TGTGCCAGTAGTAGACAGGGCCCGGTCCCTGAAGCTTTCTTT.

This chain links TRBV5-1 with TRBJ2-6; possible D gene TRBD2, 6 bases. CDR1 and CDR2 from the germline V gene are SGHRS and YFSETQ. Trimming shortened V by 0 bases and J by 0 bases, and 7 bases separated the two germline ends. There are 16 residues in the CDR3. CDR3 DNA sequence: TGCGCCAGCAGCTTGGAGGGAGGCTCTGGGGCCAACGTCCTGACTTTC. Translated: CASSLEGGSGANVLTF. The full variable domain, its missing parts supplied by reference TRBV5-1 and TRBJ2-6, is KAGVTQTPRYLIKTRGQQVTLSCSPISGHRSVSWYQQTPGQGLQFLFEYFSETQRNKGNFPGRFSGRQFSNSRSEMNVSTLELGDSALYLCASSLEGGSGANVLTFGAGSRLTVL.

V and J are TRBV5-1 and TRBJ2-3; 13 nucleotides match TRBD2. This CDR3 has 17 residues. Germline loops: CDR1 SGHRS, CDR2 YFSETQ. After removal of 4 bases from V and 2 bases from J, the junction contained 7 bases not matched to a gene. CDR3 sequence (DNA): TGCGCCAGCAGCGCCGGGACTAGCGGGGAGATCACAGATACGCAGTATTTT. Translation: CASSAGTSGEITDTQYF.

The gene calls are TRBV7-9 and TRBJ1-1, with TRBD1 matching 7 bases. CDR1 and CDR2 (germline): SEHNR, FQNEAQ (reference sequence). V lost 5 bases to trimming and J lost 11 bases; unmatched junction nucleotides: 8. The CDR3 has 12 residues. This chain's CDR3 is CASSPGGPYAFF. CDR3 bases: TGTGCCAGCAGCCCAGGGGGGCCCTACGCTTTCTTT.

The chain joins TRBV25-1 to TRBJ1-1, with D perhaps matching TRBD1 (6 bases). Germline CDR1 reads MGHDK; CDR2 reads SYGVNS. The CDR3 contains 13 residues. Trimming took off 6 bases at V and 6 bases at J, with 14 bases between the two ends. Here the CDR3 DNA reads TGTGCCAGCAGAAAAACAGGGACCGCTGAAGCTTTCTTT. Translation gives CASRKTGTAEAFF.

This clone was seen only a few times. The chain is built from TRBV19 and TRBJ1-5, with D unresolved. Trimming cost V 1 base and J 0 bases, with 7 bases left between them. This CDR3 comprises 15 residues. Germline CDR1 is LNHDA and CDR2 is SQIVND (reference sequence). CDR3 nucleotide sequence: TGTGCCAGTAGTATAGGCAGAAATAGCAATCAGCCCCAGCATTTT. Translation gives CASSIGRNSNQPQHF. The complete variable domain, with remaining parts taken from reference TRBV19 and TRBJ1-5, reads DGGITQSPKYLFRKEGQNVTLSCEQNLNHDAMYWYRQDPGQGLRLIYYSQIVNDFQKGDIAEGYSVSREKKESFPLTVTSAQKNPTAFYLCASSIGRNSNQPQHFGDGTRLSIL.

The chain recombines TRBV18 with TRBJ2-7; the D gene is possibly TRBD2 (7 bases). The V end was cut by 3 bases, the J end by 0 bases, with 15 bases between. The CDR3 is 16 amino acids. Germline CDR1 KGHSH, CDR2 LQKENI. The CDR3 region has the DNA TGTGCCAGCTCACCCCCGGGACGGGGGGCCTCCTACGAGCAGTACTTC. It codes for CASSPPGRGASYEQYF.

This chain joins TRBV7-2 and TRBJ2-7; a possible D gene is TRBD1 (5 bases). There are 15 residues in the CDR3. With 5 bases removed from V and 2 bases from J, the gap between germline ends came to 16 bases. Germline V gene data show CDR1 as SGHTA and CDR2 as FQGNSA. The CDR3 is CASSPTPTATYEQYF. In DNA, the CDR3 is TGTGCCAGCAGCCCTACGCCGACAGCAACCTACGAGCAGTACTTC.

This chain joins TRBV18 and TRBJ1-2; TRBD1 aligns across 10 bases. Germline V lookup: CDR1 KGHSH, CDR2 LQKENI. The CDR3 consists of 13 residues. With 4 bases clipped from V and 8 bases from J, the junction kept 4 bases outside the gene matches. CDR3 loop: CASSLWDRGGYTF. The CDR3 region has the DNA TGTGCCAGCTCACTTTGGGACAGGGGAGGCTACACCTTC. The variable domain in full, completed from reference TRBV18 and TRBJ1-2, reads NAGVMQNPRHLVRRRGQEARLRCSPMKGHSHVYWYRQLPEEGLKFMVYLQKENIIDESGMPKERFSAEFPKEGPSILRIQQVVRGDSAAYFCASSLWDRGGYTFGSGTRLTVV.

This chain joins TRBV19 and TRBJ2-7, with 8 bases lining up with TRBD2. V was clipped by 3 bases and J by 2 bases; unmatched bases: 6. The CDR3 sequence is 15 residues long. The germline CDR1 and CDR2 sequences are LNHDA and SQIVND (reference sequence). The CDR3 loop is CASSMSGGYPYEQYF. For the CDR3, the DNA is TGTGCCAGTAGTATGAGCGGGGGTTATCCCTACGAGCAGTACTTC.

The chain employs TRBV18 and TRBJ1-2, with D perhaps matching TRBD1 (5 bases). There are 15 residues in the CDR3. Germline V gives CDR1 KGHSH, CDR2 LQKENI. Trimming took off 0 bases at V and 0 bases at J, with 8 bases between the two ends. The CDR3 nucleotides read TGTGCCAGCTCACCACCGGTCAGGGCTAACTATGGCTACACCTTC. The encoded protein is CASSPPVRANYGYTF. Based on the CDR3 plus reference TRBV18 and TRBJ1-2, the full variable domain is NAGVMQNPRHLVRRRGQEARLRCSPMKGHSHVYWYRQLPEEGLKFMVYLQKENIIDESGMPKERFSAEFPKEGPSILRIQQVVRGDSAAYFCASSPPVRANYGYTFGSGTRLTVV.

The chain is built from TRBV19 and TRBJ2-4, with 7 bases fitting TRBD1. The CDR3 is made up of 17 amino acids. Looked up from germline, CDR1 is LNHDA and CDR2 is SQIVND (reference sequence). Germline trimming cut 5 bases from V and 6 bases from J; bases unmatched to any gene: 16. The CDR3 loop reads CASSLTSRGWEGNIQYF. The CDR3 coding sequence is TGTGCCAGTAGTCTTACTTCCAGGGGGTGGGAAGGAAACATTCAGTACTTC.

The V and J genes are TRBV6-1 and TRBJ1-4; maybe TRBD1 (6 bases). The CDR3 contains 16 residues. Germline lookup yields CDR1 MNHNS and CDR2 SASEGT. With 4 bases removed from V and 4 bases from J, the gap between germline ends came to 16 bases. The DNA of the CDR3 is TGTGCCAGCAGTGCCAAGGACAGCCTCGTTAATGAAAAACTGTTTTTT. It specifies CASSAKDSLVNEKLFF.

Concerning this clone itself: One end of the junction varies from germline; a read error may be responsible. The sample has other DNA sequences that encode this CDR3 too. This chain joins TRBV19 and TRBJ2-3; 7 bases map to TRBD1. Per germline, CDR1 LNHDA and CDR2 SQIVND (reference sequence). This CDR3 contains 14 residues. The CDR3 nucleotides are TGCGCCAGTAGTATGTCAGGGGGTGGAAATACGCAGTATTTT. This translates into CASSMSGGGNTQYF.